A selection of T cell receptor beta chains follows, all from one sample in a study of shared clonotypes between healthy human individuals. Clones were sequenced by immunoSEQ multiplex PCR, and TCRdb holds only the in-frame ones, with some missing. The sample holds about 1 million clones, more than 60% seen once. The sequencing input was memory CD4+ T cells sorted from blood. The receptors originated from a man younger than 35 in good health. The CDR3 runs from the conserved cysteine through the conserved F or W. The D gene is left open where the match is weak. Size is stated for part of the rows, as once, few or many counts, or as a class when the clone is expanded.

cdr3_nt	cdr3_aa	clone_size	j_call	d_call	v_call
TGTGCCAGCACCCTTGGGACAGGGGCTGGAAACACCATATATTTT	CASTLGTGAGNTIYF	-	TRBJ1-3	TRBD1	TRBV28
TGTGCCAGCAGCGTAAGCACTCTCAACACCATATATTTT	CASSVSTLNTIYF	-	TRBJ1-3	-	TRBV9
TGTGCCAGCTCACCACCCGGACAGGGGAGCAACACTGAAGCTTTCTTT	CASSPPGQGSNTEAFF	-	TRBJ1-1	TRBD1	TRBV18
TGTGCCAGCAGCTTAGCGGACAGGAGGTCTAACTATGGCTACACCTTC	CASSLADRRSNYGYTF	few	TRBJ1-2	TRBD1	TRBV7-9
TGTGCTAGCAGCTTAGTATTTGGGGAAGGGGAGCTGTTTTTT	CASSLVFGEGELFF	-	TRBJ2-2	-	TRBV7-7
TGTGCCAGCAGCTTAGATCCTTGGGAAGACCTTGAAGCTTTCTTT	CASSLDPWEDLEAFF	-	TRBJ1-1	-	TRBV11-3
TGTGCCAGCAGCTACCGCATGAGCTCTGGAAACACCATATATTTT	CASSYRMSSGNTIYF	-	TRBJ1-3	-	TRBV7-2
TGCGCCAGCAGCCAACCCGGACAGGTGTACGAGCAGTACTTC	CASSQPGQVYEQYF	-	TRBJ2-7	TRBD1	TRBV4-1
TGTGCCAGCCCGACTGTCCAGGGGACAACGAACACCGGGGAGCTGTTTTTT	CASPTVQGTTNTGELFF	-	TRBJ2-2	-	TRBV18
TGTGCCAGCAGCGTAGCTGCGGGACCCCAAGAGACCCAGTACTTC	CASSVAAGPQETQYF	-	TRBJ2-5	-	TRBV9
TGCAGCGCCCTCCAGTTCCCGCAAGAGACCCAGTACTTC	CSALQFPQETQYF	-	TRBJ2-5	-	TRBV29-1